This TCR beta chain was documented in a study of CD8 T cells in ankylosing spondylitis (dated by TCRdb to the late 2010s). With regard to the full study: The study profiled T cell receptor beta repertoires in healthy donors and ankylosing spondylitis patients to find disease-linked TCR variants. Peripheral blood samples were taken, and synovial fluid was additionally collected from ankylosing spondylitis patients. The full study cohort comprised approximately 23 ankylosing spondylitis patients and some 100 healthy donors.

Sequenced using an Illumina HiSeq 2500. Quantitative 5'-RACE with molecular barcodes was the method used to prepare the TCR beta libraries. The paper's data handling went like this. A new computational method based on a probabilistic model of VDJ rearrangement was used to identify disease-linked TCR variants. TCRdb handled the public reads itself, with Q25 trimming in fastp and clone calling in MiXCR, and kept productive beta chains. Rows are combined by CDR3 protein, so each entry shows the most common genes and DNA. TCRdb, not the original authors, processed these V and J calls. The sample data list hundreds of thousands of distinct CDR3 sequences, and about 19% of these were observed just once. 7.5% to 9.5% of the sample comes from the top ten. Broader findings and caveats from the paper: The disease-linked clones showed a CD8+ phenotype and occurred at relatively low frequencies in peripheral blood. Some motif variants had previously been reported in the synovial fluid and blood of reactive arthritis patients, which suggests shared mechanisms of disease initiation. The disease-linked clones were reported as significantly enriched in matched synovial fluid samples from ankylosing spondylitis patients. Blood from ankylosing spondylitis patients appeared to be characterized by a TCR beta motif made up of under ten highly homologous amino acid variants.

This clonotype was counted at least ten times. Its target antigen remains unknown. No much larger clone is present one base from it, and per-base qualities are unavailable. V drops 4 bases and J drops 5 bases, leaving 18 bases in between. The CDR3 measures 16 amino acids from cysteine to phenylalanine. The sequence is cut down to CDR3 DNA, 48 bases in frame from base 1. The germline V gene encodes CDR1 ENHRY and CDR2 SYGVKD. The sequence came from a male donor with ankylosing spondylitis or in good health (not recorded which). Recombination linked TRBV10-3 to TRBJ2-1, with TRBD1 tentatively as D gene (8 bases match). Sequenced sample: blood, either unsorted or a sorted T cell fraction (not recorded which). The nucleotide sequence is given as TGTGCCATCAGTGCCCAGGACAGGGAGGGTAACAATGAGCAGTTCTTC. Protein translation: CAISAQDREGNNEQFF.